The 10 T cell receptor beta chains in this list originate from one sample, sequenced in a study of cytomegalovirus exposure and HLA in healthy donors (TCRdb year 2017). Libraries came from the immunoSEQ multiplex PCR assay. A mixture of 60 forward primers for TCR Vbeta segments and 13 reverse primers for TCR Jbeta segments was used in the multiplex PCR. As stored in TCRdb, this immuneACCESS dataset retains in-frame rearrangements with V and J assigned. A fraction of the clones does not appear; measured against another copy, unresolved V genes explain less than half of the discrepancy, and the remainder lacks a known reason. The sample profile shows about 160,000 clones; 78% of them were found once. Of the sample, under 4% falls within the top ten clones. Sequencing input: PBMCs. The source is a middle-aged woman in good health and CMV-seronegative.

The table lists this clone with a few counts. J is TRBJ2-7 and V is TRBV27; perhaps TRBD1 as D (6 bases). Germline V gene sequence: CDR1 MNHEY, CDR2 SMNVEV (reference sequence). This CDR3 has 13 residues. The germline V and J ends were trimmed by 4 bases and 1 base, with 8 bases remaining between them. The CDR3 DNA reads as TGTGCCAGCAGTTCTGGACAGTCCTACGAGCAGTACTTC. This sequence encodes CASSSGQSYEQYF.

The chain is built from TRBV11-2 and TRBJ1-5; D gene ambiguous. The CDR3 contains 13 residues. Trimming removed 5 bases from V and 10 bases from J, with 15 bases in between. Germline CDR1 is SGHAT and CDR2 is FQNNGV. CDR3 sequence reads: CASSLTVRGPQHF. DNA for the CDR3: TGTGCCAGCAGCCTTACCGTCCGGGGTCCCCAGCATTTT.

The V and J genes are TRBV5-1 and TRBJ2-3, with 11 positions matching TRBD2. CDR1 is SGHRS and CDR2 is YFSETQ in the germline V gene. Losses at the gene ends were 4 bases for V and 3 bases for J; bases not matched to a gene: 7. The CDR3 is 16 residues long. CDR3 protein: CASSPRLAGPTDTQYF. The CDR3 nucleotides read TGCGCCAGCAGCCCTAGACTAGCGGGGCCGACAGATACGCAGTATTTT.

The chain has TRBV7-8 and TRBJ2-1; D not resolved. The CDR3 runs to 14 residues. CDR1 is SGHVS and CDR2 is FQNEAQ in the germline V gene. The V end was cut by 1 base, the J end by 4 bases, with 8 bases between. CDR3 DNA: TGTGCCAGCAGCTTAGTTCGAGATTACAATGAGCAGTTCTTC. Protein sequence: CASSLVRDYNEQFF.

This chain connects TRBV7-3 to TRBJ1-1, with TRBD1 as a possible D gene (5 bases). The CDR3 covers 15 residues. Germline CDR1 reads SGHTA; CDR2 reads FQGTGA. Trimming shortened V by 0 bases and J by 5 bases, and 13 bases separated the two germline ends. The chain's CDR3 is CASSLTGGEGTEAFF. The CDR3, as DNA: TGTGCCAGCAGCTTAACCGGGGGTGAGGGGACTGAAGCTTTCTTT.

The J gene is TRBJ1-3, the V gene TRBV15; TRBD1 might be the D (5 bases). The germline V gene encodes CDR1 LNHNV and CDR2 YYDKDF (reference sequence). This CDR3 is built from 15 residues. V gave up 0 bases and J gave up 2 bases, with 8 bases separating them. In DNA form, the CDR3 reads TGTGCCACCAGCAGAGATGGGGGGGCTGGAAACACCATATATTTT. The encoded protein is CATSRDGGAGNTIYF.

This chain links TRBV2 with TRBJ1-1; 8 nucleotides align to TRBD1. CDR3 length equals 13 residues. V trimming: 3 bases; J trimming: 3 bases; junction bases outside the gene matches: 0. Germline assignment: CDR1 SNHLY and CDR2 FYNNEI. CDR3: CASSEDRDTEAFF. CDR3 nucleotides: TGTGCCAGCAGTGAGGACAGGGACACTGAAGCTTTCTTT.

The chain recombines TRBV5-1 with TRBJ2-3; a possible D gene is TRBD2 (6 bases). CDR3 length: 14 residues. V dropped 5 bases and J dropped 1 base, with 11 bases sitting between them. Germline CDR1 SGHRS, CDR2 YFSETQ. The CDR3 coding sequence is TGCGCCAGCAGATCGGTAGCGGGCACAGATACGCAGTATTTT. Its protein is CASRSVAGTDTQYF.

A single count supports this clone. The chain joins TRBV7-9 to TRBJ2-2; no clear D. V shed 1 base and J shed 7 bases, with 4 bases lying between them. Germline CDR1 is SEHNR and CDR2 is FQNEAQ (reference sequence). The length of the CDR3 is 12 residues. The CDR3 DNA reads as TGTGCCAGCAGCTTAGTAGTCGGGGAGCTGTTTTTT. As protein: CASSLVVGELFF.

The chain links TRBV5-1 to TRBJ2-5; TRBD1 matches 10 bases. The assigned J gene may be wrong: the sequence end matches TRBJ2-7 better. Per germline, CDR1 SGHRS and CDR2 YFSETQ. The CDR3 covers 15 residues. The CDR3 region is CASSSRDRGSYEQYF. The CDR3 DNA reads as TGCGCCAGCAGCTCCCGGGACAGGGGTTCCTACGAGCAGTACTTC.